This T cell receptor beta chain was captured by sequencing in a study of molecular identifiers for immune sequencing clone quantification. Study-wide results and caveats: A shared barcode on identical TCR molecules could lead to underestimated sizes for highly expanded clones.

Sorted naive CD8 T cells were those defined as CD8+CD4-CCR7+CD45RA+. Bulk TCR libraries were made with methods that had been previously described and with listed TCR primers. TCRdb re-analysed the PCR reads in MiXCR, keeping a single row per CDR3 protein. This table holds approximately 550,000 distinct CDR3 sequences, around 25% found once. CDR3 length: 15 residues. Germline V gene sequence: CDR1 DFQATT, CDR2 SNEGSKA (reference sequence). Worth noting for this clonotype: The target antigen is unknown. It may be a read error: a sequence one base away is much more abundant.

The TCR sequence derives from a human donor in good health. Some libraries in this study had Jurkat cell RNA spiked in. The source material was naive CD8+ T cells from blood, with Jurkat cell RNA spiked in. Noted subset: FACS-sorted CD8+CD4-CCR7+CD45RA+ naive T cells. V and J are TRBV20-1 and TRBJ2-3; maybe TRBD2 (5 bases). As DNA, the CDR3 is TGCAGTGCTAGAGATTGGGCAGCTAGCACAGATACGCAGTGTTTT. Translating gives CSARDWAASTDTQCF.